These T cell receptor beta chains were read from a single sample in a study of CD8+CD57+ T cells in acquired aplastic anemia. TCRdb re-called the reads through MiXCR, storing one row per CDR3 protein. The sample comprises hundreds of thousands of distinct CDR3 sequences, 65% to 75% of which are singletons, and approximately 3.9% rests with the top ten. Sequenced: sorted CD4+, CD8+, or CD8+CD57+ T cells (not recorded which) from PBMCs. The receptors shown here come from a human donor in good health, serving as a control. Each CDR3 is given with its conserved first and last residue. The D gene is left open where the match is weak. Rows may omit the clone size; those that give it use once, few, many or a size class.

abundance: NA; v_gene: TRBV5-8; j_gene: TRBJ2-7; d_gene: NA; CDR3nt: TGTGCCAGCAGCTTGGGGTACTGCTCCTACGAGCAGTACTTC; CDR3aa: CASSLGYCSYEQYF
abundance: many; v_gene: TRBV20-1; j_gene: TRBJ1-1; d_gene: NA; CDR3nt: TGCAGTGGAGGGGGGCGGGACACTGAAGCTTTCTTT; CDR3aa: CSGGGRDTEAFF
abundance: NA; v_gene: TRBV19; j_gene: TRBJ2-7; d_gene: TRBD2; CDR3nt: TGTGCCAGTAGTTCCACAGCGGGGGGCTTCGACGAGCAGTACTTC; CDR3aa: CASSSTAGGFDEQYF
abundance: NA; v_gene: TRBV11-2; j_gene: TRBJ1-2; d_gene: NA; CDR3nt: TGTGCCAGCAGCGTGGGGACGGACCGCTATGGCTACACCTTC; CDR3aa: CASSVGTDRYGYTF
abundance: NA; v_gene: TRBV7-2; j_gene: TRBJ2-7; d_gene: NA; CDR3nt: TGTGCCAGCAGTCCTACCGGATGGGGCGAGCAGTACTTC; CDR3aa: CASSPTGWGEQYF
abundance: many; v_gene: TRBV5-8; j_gene: TRBJ1-5; d_gene: NA; CDR3nt: TGTGCCAGCAGCCTACGCCACGGCTACAGGGATAATCAGCCCCAGCATTTT; CDR3aa: CASSLRHGYRDNQPQHF
abundance: NA; v_gene: TRBV6-2/TRBV6-3; j_gene: TRBJ2-1; d_gene: NA; CDR3nt: TGTGCCAGCAGTCCGTCGGGTAAACTGAATGAGCAGTTCTTC; CDR3aa: CASSPSGKLNEQFF
abundance: NA; v_gene: TRBV12-3/TRBV12-4; j_gene: TRBJ1-5; d_gene: NA; CDR3nt: TGTGCCAGCAGTTTATCTAGCCGGGCGGGGACGCAGCCCCAGCATTTT; CDR3aa: CASSLSSRAGTQPQHF
abundance: NA; v_gene: TRBV7-3; j_gene: TRBJ1-4; d_gene: NA; CDR3nt: TGTGCCAGCAGTTTAGCAAGCAGGGGACGACAAAAACTGCTTTTT; CDR3aa: CASSLASRGRQKLLF
abundance: once; v_gene: TRBV11-2; j_gene: TRBJ2-1; d_gene: NA; CDR3nt: TGTGCCAACAGCGTAGTGCTTAATGAGCAGTTCTTC; CDR3aa: CANSVVLNEQFF
abundance: NA; v_gene: TRBV7-3; j_gene: TRBJ2-1; d_gene: NA; CDR3nt: TGTGCCAGCAGCGTAGGCGCGTGGAGCGACAATGAGCAGTTCTTC; CDR3aa: CASSVGAWSDNEQFF
abundance: NA; v_gene: TRBV19; j_gene: TRBJ2-3; d_gene: NA; CDR3nt: TGTGCCAGCAGTATCCAAAAAGATACGCAGTATTTT; CDR3aa: CASSIQKDTQYF
abundance: NA; v_gene: TRBV12-3/TRBV12-4; j_gene: TRBJ2-7; d_gene: NA; CDR3nt: TGTGCTAGTGGCCCGCCTCGCTACGAGCAGTACTTC; CDR3aa: CASGPPRYEQYF
abundance: NA; v_gene: TRBV11-2; j_gene: TRBJ1-6; d_gene: TRBD1; CDR3nt: TGTGCCAGCAGCGTAAGGACAGGGACACCCCTCCACTTT; CDR3aa: CASSVRTGTPLHF
abundance: NA; v_gene: TRBV24-1; j_gene: TRBJ1-2; d_gene: NA; CDR3nt: TGTGCCGCTACGGGTCGGGAGATACGCTGTGGCTACACCTTC; CDR3aa: CAATGREIRCGYTF
abundance: NA; v_gene: TRBV5-1; j_gene: TRBJ2-7; d_gene: NA; CDR3nt: TGCGCCAGCAGTTTCACGGTAGAGGGACAGTACTTC; CDR3aa: CASSFTVEGQYF
abundance: NA; v_gene: TRBV4-1; j_gene: TRBJ2-3; d_gene: TRBD1; CDR3nt: TGCGCCAGCAGCGAGGATAGGACAGGGGGCACAGATACGCAGTATTTT; CDR3aa: CASSEDRTGGTDTQYF
abundance: NA; v_gene: TRBV6-5; j_gene: TRBJ1-3; d_gene: TRBD1; CDR3nt: TGTGCCAGCGGAGCGGAGACAGGGGGCGCATCTGGAAACACCATATATTTT; CDR3aa: CASGAETGGASGNTIYF
abundance: many; v_gene: TRBV7-6; j_gene: TRBJ1-3; d_gene: NA; CDR3nt: TGTGCCAGCAGCCCCCTCCCCACGACAGGTTCTGGAAACACCATATATTTT; CDR3aa: CASSPLPTTGSGNTIYF
abundance: NA; v_gene: TRBV11-2; j_gene: TRBJ2-5; d_gene: TRBD2; CDR3nt: TGTGCCAGCAGCTCTCAGGGAGGGGATCAGCCCCAGCAGAAAGAGACCCAGTACTTC; CDR3aa: CASSSQGGDQPQQKETQYF
abundance: NA; v_gene: TRBV7-8; j_gene: TRBJ2-6; d_gene: TRBD2; CDR3nt: TGTGCCAGCAATAGGGCGGGGGGATCTGGGGCCAACGTCCTGACTTTC; CDR3aa: CASNRAGGSGANVLTF
abundance: few; v_gene: TRBV27; j_gene: TRBJ1-3; d_gene: NA; CDR3nt: TGTGCCAGCAGCCCCAGTCGGGGGGCCGGAAACACCATATATTTT; CDR3aa: CASSPSRGAGNTIYF
abundance: many; v_gene: TRBV5-1; j_gene: TRBJ2-7; d_gene: NA; CDR3nt: TGCGCCAGCAGCTCGGGCGGCGCCGGCTACGAGCAGTACTTC; CDR3aa: CASSSGGAGYEQYF
abundance: NA; v_gene: TRBV20-1; j_gene: TRBJ1-1; d_gene: NA; CDR3nt: TGCAGCGTTGTGCCGGGGGTTACATGCGCTGAAGCTTTCTTT; CDR3aa: CSVVPGVTCAEAFF
abundance: NA; v_gene: TRBV7-2; j_gene: TRBJ1-5; d_gene: NA; CDR3nt: TGTGCCAGCAGCAAGAGGACGGATAACCAGCGCCAGCATTTT; CDR3aa: CASSKRTDNQRQHF
abundance: many; v_gene: TRBV25-1; j_gene: TRBJ2-7; d_gene: TRBD1; CDR3nt: TGTGCCAGCAGATTTATCCCCATGAACCGGGACAGGGGGCCTCGTGAGCAGTACTTC; CDR3aa: CASRFIPMNRDRGPREQYF
abundance: NA; v_gene: TRBV11-3; j_gene: TRBJ2-5; d_gene: NA; CDR3nt: TGTGCCAGCAGCTTTCCAGGGGGCGGCGGGGGTGTCCAAGAGACCCAGTACTTC; CDR3aa: CASSFPGGGGGVQETQYF
abundance: many; v_gene: TRBV20-1; j_gene: TRBJ2-5; d_gene: NA; CDR3nt: TGCAGTGCTAGAGACAGGGTTGTGACAGAGACCCAGTACTTC; CDR3aa: CSARDRVVTETQYF
abundance: many; v_gene: TRBV27; j_gene: TRBJ2-7; d_gene: NA; CDR3nt: TGTGCCAGCAGTCACCCTAGGAAGTCCTACGAGCAGTACTTC; CDR3aa: CASSHPRKSYEQYF
abundance: NA; v_gene: TRBV5-1; j_gene: TRBJ1-1; d_gene: NA; CDR3nt: TGCGCCAGCAGCGAACCGCCTGCCCTGCTCGGGGACACTGAAGCTTTCTTT; CDR3aa: CASSEPPALLGDTEAFF
abundance: once; v_gene: TRBV9; j_gene: TRBJ1-1; d_gene: NA; CDR3nt: TGTGCCAGCAGCGGAGTGGGAGAGATCACCGGAGCTTTCTTT; CDR3aa: CASSGVGEITGAFF
abundance: NA; v_gene: TRBV30; j_gene: TRBJ2-1; d_gene: NA; CDR3nt: TGTGCCTGGAGTCCCCCCGTCCGGGACGTGAGCTCCTACAATGAGCAGTTCTTC; CDR3aa: CAWSPPVRDVSSYNEQFF
abundance: many; v_gene: TRBV7-6; j_gene: TRBJ1-1; d_gene: NA; CDR3nt: TGTGCCAGCAGCTTGGGCGGAGCGAACACTGAAGCTTTCTTT; CDR3aa: CASSLGGANTEAFF
abundance: once; v_gene: TRBV5-1; j_gene: TRBJ2-7; d_gene: TRBD2; CDR3nt: TGCGCCAGCAATGACGGGGGGGGCCAGACGCAGTACTTC; CDR3aa: CASNDGGGQTQYF
abundance: NA; v_gene: TRBV6-2/TRBV6-3; j_gene: TRBJ2-1; d_gene: TRBD2; CDR3nt: TGTGCCAGCAGCTCCGGCGGGGGATTCAATGAGCAGTTCTTC; CDR3aa: CASSSGGGFNEQFF
abundance: NA; v_gene: TRBV7-9; j_gene: TRBJ1-2; d_gene: NA; CDR3nt: TGTGCCAGCAGCTTAATGGAACTGGGCTATGGCTACACCTTC; CDR3aa: CASSLMELGYGYTF
abundance: NA; v_gene: TRBV25-1; j_gene: TRBJ1-2; d_gene: TRBD1; CDR3nt: TGTGCCAGCAGTCCCCCCGGGACAGGGTTCTATGGCTACACCTTC; CDR3aa: CASSPPGTGFYGYTF
abundance: many; v_gene: TRBV25-1; j_gene: TRBJ2-3; d_gene: TRBD2; CDR3nt: TGTGCCAGCAGTCCGCCTAGCGGGGTGTACACAGATACGCAGTATTTT; CDR3aa: CASSPPSGVYTDTQYF
abundance: NA; v_gene: TRBV20-1; j_gene: TRBJ2-7; d_gene: TRBD2; CDR3nt: TGCAGTGCTATTCCCCGGACTAGCGGGGGGCAACACGAGCAGTACTTC; CDR3aa: CSAIPRTSGGQHEQYF
abundance: once; v_gene: TRBV9; j_gene: TRBJ1-6; d_gene: NA; CDR3nt: TGTGCCAGCAGCGTAGGGGGGAGACCTAGAGCCCTGCACTTT; CDR3aa: CASSVGGRPRALHF
abundance: many; v_gene: TRBV14; j_gene: TRBJ2-7; d_gene: NA; CDR3nt: TGTGCCAGCAGCCAATCCGGCAGTTTCTCCTACGAGCAGTACTTC; CDR3aa: CASSQSGSFSYEQYF